The subject of this entry is one T cell receptor (beta chain). What it binds is not known. The data were obtained in a study of monozygotic twins with inflammatory bowel disease. Broader study findings: In the analysis, different T cell subtypes could not be told apart. IBD patients had lower TCRbeta diversity (inverse Simpson) than healthy co-twins. Some repertoire variability may stem from patients' differing immunosuppressive treatments.

There were around 3,300 ng of total RNA used for each TCR library. TCRdb re-called the 5' RACE reads; every CDR3 protein appears as one record, without DNA. The sample features 300,000 to 400,000 distinct CDR3 sequences, with 2.5% to 3% in its top ten. The CDR3 extends over 15 amino acids. CDR1 is KGHSH, CDR2 LQKENI, per germline. The chain recombines TRBV18 with TRBJ1-6; TCRdb calls TRBD1, which cannot be checked without DNA. This sequence was found in a human donor with ulcerative colitis or Crohn's disease, or a healthy co-twin of an affected twin (not recorded which). The source material was blood. CDR3: CASSPDPGGYSPLHF.